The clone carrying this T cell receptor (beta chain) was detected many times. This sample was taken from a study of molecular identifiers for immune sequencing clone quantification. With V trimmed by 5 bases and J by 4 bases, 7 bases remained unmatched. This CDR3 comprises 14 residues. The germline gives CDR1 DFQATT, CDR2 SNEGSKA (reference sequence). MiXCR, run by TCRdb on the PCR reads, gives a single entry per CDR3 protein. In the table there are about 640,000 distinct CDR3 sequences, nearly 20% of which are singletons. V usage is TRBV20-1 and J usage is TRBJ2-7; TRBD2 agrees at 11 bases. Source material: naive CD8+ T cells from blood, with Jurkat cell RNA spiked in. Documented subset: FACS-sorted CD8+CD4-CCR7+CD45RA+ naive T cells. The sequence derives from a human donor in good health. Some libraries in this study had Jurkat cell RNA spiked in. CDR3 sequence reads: CSAPSSGGPYEQYF. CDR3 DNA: TGCAGTGCTCCGTCTAGCGGGGGGCCATACGAGCAGTACTTC.